A selection of T cell receptor beta chains follows, all from one sample in a study of T cells after yellow fever vaccination. TCRdb reanalysed the 5' RACE reads using MiXCR and keeps one entry per CDR3 protein. The table records around 350,000 distinct CDR3 sequences, about 6% of them present only once. Sample: PBMCs, taken 5 days after the yellow fever booster vaccination. These receptors were obtained from a man aged 25 to 45 who received the YFV17D yellow fever vaccine. Each CDR3 is given with its conserved first and last residue. D genes are given only for firm matches. Only some rows state a clone size, as once, few, many or a class for expanded clones.

J	V	D	size	CDR3	DNA
TRBJ2-7	TRBV7-2	-	-	CASSLVTGPDYEQYF	TGTGCCAGCAGCTTAGTTACCGGGCCCGACTACGAGCAGTACTTC
TRBJ2-5	TRBV10-3	-	many	CAISDGGQETQYF	TGTGCCATCAGTGATGGCGGCCAAGAGACCCAGTACTTC
TRBJ2-7	TRBV18	TRBD2	-	CASSGPGGHEQYF	TGTGCCAGCTCAGGCCCGGGGGGGCACGAGCAGTACTTC
TRBJ1-1	TRBV19	TRBD1	-	CASSPQTGPNTEAFF	TGTGCCAGTAGTCCCCAGACAGGGCCGAACACTGAAGCTTTCTTT
TRBJ2-3	TRBV7-2	TRBD2	few	CASSPQSGSDTQYF	TGTGCCAGCAGCCCCCAAAGCGGGAGTGATACGCAGTATTTT
TRBJ2-7	TRBV10-3	-	-	CAIRQGENSYEQYF	TGTGCCATCCGACAAGGGGAGAACTCCTACGAGCAGTACTTC
TRBJ2-1	TRBV7-8	-	-	CASMDNEQFF	TGTGCCAGCATGGACAATGAGCAGTTCTTC
TRBJ2-7	TRBV20-1	-	many	CSASPQVSYEQYF	TGCAGTGCTAGTCCCCAGGTATCCTACGAGCAGTACTTC
TRBJ2-2	TRBV19	TRBD1	few	CASSVGQGVSGELFF	TGTGCCAGTAGTGTGGGACAGGGGGTTTCCGGGGAGCTGTTTTTT
TRBJ2-7	TRBV7-2	-	few	CASRGAGSYEQYF	TGTGCCAGCAGGGGGGCGGGGAGCTACGAGCAGTACTTC
TRBJ1-1	TRBV6-2/TRBV6-3	-	few	CASSYSESSEAFF	TGTGCCAGCAGTTACTCTGAAAGTTCTGAAGCTTTCTTT
TRBJ2-7	TRBV9	-	-	CASSSSTGSYGQYF	TGTGCCAGCAGCTCCTCCACGGGCTCCTACGGGCAGTACTTC
TRBJ2-3	TRBV20-1	TRBD1	-	CRARPGPGQGTSTDTQYF	TGCAGAGCTAGACCAGGTCCGGGACAGGGAACTAGCACAGATACGCAGTATTTT
TRBJ2-1	TRBV7-2	-	-	CASSLAPTTYNEQFF	TGTGCCAGCAGCTTAGCCCCGACAACTTACAATGAGCAGTTCTTC
TRBJ1-3	TRBV5-5	TRBD1	many	CASSLITGETGNTIYF	TGTGCCAGCAGCTTAATTACAGGGGAAACTGGAAACACCATATATTTT
TRBJ2-5	TRBV11-2	-	-	CASSFYGTQYF	TGTGCCAGCAGCTTTTACGGGACCCAGTACTTC
TRBJ2-3	TRBV5-1	TRBD2	few	CASSRGLAGTGSTDTQYF	TGCGCCAGCAGCCGGGGACTAGCGGGCACTGGTAGCACAGATACGCAGTATTTT
TRBJ1-6	TRBV19	TRBD1	-	CASRTTGENSPLHF	TGTGCCAGTAGAACGACAGGGGAGAACTCACCCCTCCACTTT
TRBJ2-1	TRBV20-1	-	-	CSAQTAGTGEQFF	TGCAGTGCTCAAACCGCCGGGACTGGAGAGCAGTTCTTC
TRBJ2-5	TRBV7-9	TRBD2	few	CASSFTSGGQETQYF	TGTGCCAGCAGCTTTACTAGCGGGGGACAAGAGACCCAGTACTTC
TRBJ2-1	TRBV4-3	TRBD2	few	CASSHASSGRYNEQFF	TGCGCCAGCAGCCATGCTTCTAGCGGGCGTTACAATGAGCAGTTCTTC
TRBJ2-7	TRBV20-1	TRBD1	many	CSAHREGAGYEQYF	TGCAGTGCTCACAGAGAGGGGGCGGGCTACGAGCAGTACTTC
TRBJ1-2	TRBV25-1	-	few	CASSESAWMNLHGYTF	TGTGCCAGCAGTGAGTCCGCGTGGATGAACCTTCATGGCTACACCTTC
TRBJ2-1	TRBV6-4	-	-	CASSDSGQPQFF	TGTGCCAGCAGTGACTCGGGACAACCGCAGTTCTTC
TRBJ2-7	TRBV7-8	TRBD2	-	CASSHLGLAGVGEQYF	TGTGCCAGCAGCCACCTGGGACTAGCGGGAGTGGGTGAGCAGTACTTC
TRBJ1-2	TRBV29-1	-	few	CSVPGSGGRISYGYTF	TGCAGCGTTCCGGGTTCGGGGGGGAGGATAAGCTATGGCTACACCTTC
TRBJ2-4	TRBV4-3	-	few	CASSSSPPRTAKNIQYF	TGCGCCAGCAGCTCCTCCCCCCCCAGGACAGCCAAAAACATTCAGTACTTC
TRBJ2-1	TRBV28	-	-	CASSAPAAYNEQFF	TGTGCCAGCAGTGCTCCCGCGGCCTACAATGAGCAGTTCTTC
TRBJ2-1	TRBV7-2	TRBD2	few	CASSSLAGYEQFF	TGTGCCAGCAGCTCACTAGCGGGCTATGAGCAGTTCTTC
TRBJ1-1	TRBV29-1	TRBD1	-	CSVDKGQGTAEAFF	TGCAGCGTTGATAAGGGACAGGGGACCGCTGAAGCTTTCTTT
TRBJ2-2	TRBV7-9	-	few	CASSPWGSADTGELFF	TGTGCCAGCAGCCCGTGGGGTAGCGCGGACACCGGGGAGCTGTTTTTT
TRBJ2-3	TRBV15	TRBD2	few	CATSNLAGDADTQYF	TGTGCCACCAGCAATCTAGCGGGAGATGCAGATACGCAGTATTTT
TRBJ2-5	TRBV20-1	TRBD2	many	CSARPLGLAGGETQYF	TGCAGTGCTAGACCACTTGGGCTAGCGGGAGGTGAGACCCAGTACTTC
TRBJ2-7	TRBV20-1	-	-	CSASGGLRANPKYEQYF	TGCAGTGCTTCCGGAGGGTTGCGGGCCAACCCAAAATACGAGCAGTACTTC
TRBJ1-6	TRBV12-3/TRBV12-4	-	many	CASSPLWGSYNSPLHF	TGTGCCAGCAGTCCCCTATGGGGTTCGTATAATTCACCCCTCCACTTT
TRBJ2-3	TRBV19	TRBD2	-	CASQRLAGTDTQYF	TGTGCCAGTCAGAGACTAGCGGGTACAGATACGCAGTATTTT
TRBJ2-7	TRBV6-5	-	few	CASGLVEQYF	TGTGCCAGCGGGTTGGTCGAGCAGTACTTC
TRBJ1-2	TRBV12-3/TRBV12-4	-	-	CASSLGLQGYGYTF	TGTGCCAGCAGTTTGGGACTGCAAGGGTATGGCTACACCTTC
TRBJ2-2	TRBV7-9	-	few	CASSLRTATGELFF	TGTGCCAGCAGCTTACGGACTGCTACCGGGGAGCTGTTTTTT
TRBJ2-1	TRBV7-2	-	many	CASSSSADYNEQFF	TGTGCCAGCAGCTCTAGCGCCGACTACAATGAGCAGTTCTTC